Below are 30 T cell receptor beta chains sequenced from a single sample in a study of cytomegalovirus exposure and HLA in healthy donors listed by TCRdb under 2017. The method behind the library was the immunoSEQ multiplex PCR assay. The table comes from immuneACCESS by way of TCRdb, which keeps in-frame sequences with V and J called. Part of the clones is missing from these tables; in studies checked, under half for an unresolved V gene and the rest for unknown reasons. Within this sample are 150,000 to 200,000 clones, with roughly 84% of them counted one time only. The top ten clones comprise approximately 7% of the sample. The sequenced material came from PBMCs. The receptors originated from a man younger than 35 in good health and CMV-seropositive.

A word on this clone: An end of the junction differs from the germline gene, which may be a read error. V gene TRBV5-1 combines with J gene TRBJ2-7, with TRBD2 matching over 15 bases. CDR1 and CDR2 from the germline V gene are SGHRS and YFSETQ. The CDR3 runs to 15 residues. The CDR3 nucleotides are TGCGCCAGCAGCTTGGCCGACAGGACTAGCGGGAGGGCGGCCTTC. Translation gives CASSLADRTSGRAAF.

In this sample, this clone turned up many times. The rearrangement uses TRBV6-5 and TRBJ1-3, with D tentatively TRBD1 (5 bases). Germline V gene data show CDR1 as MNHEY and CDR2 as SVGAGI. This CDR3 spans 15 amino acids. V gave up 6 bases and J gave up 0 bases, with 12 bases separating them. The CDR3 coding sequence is TGTGCCAGCAGACCTTCAGGGTTCTCTGGAAACACCATATATTTT. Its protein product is CASRPSGFSGNTIYF.

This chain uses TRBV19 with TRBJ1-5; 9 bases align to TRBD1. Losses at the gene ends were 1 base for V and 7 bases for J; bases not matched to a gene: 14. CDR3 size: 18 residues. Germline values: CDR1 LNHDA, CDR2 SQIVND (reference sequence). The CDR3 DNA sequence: TGTGCCAGTAGTATAGGGGGACAGGGTGTTCCCCTCAGACAGCCCCAGCATTTT. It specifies CASSIGGQGVPLRQPQHF.

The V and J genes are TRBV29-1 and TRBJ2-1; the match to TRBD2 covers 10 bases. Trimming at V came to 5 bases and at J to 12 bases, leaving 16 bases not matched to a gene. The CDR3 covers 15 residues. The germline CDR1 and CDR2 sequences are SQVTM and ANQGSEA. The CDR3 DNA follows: TGCAGCGTTCCCTTGAGCGGGGGGGTTTGGTGGGTGCAGTTCTTC. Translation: CSVPLSGGVWWVQFF.

The CDR3 here is CSVLAGSSYEQYF. CDR3 coding DNA: TGCAGCGTTCTGGCGGGAAGCTCCTACGAGCAGTACTTC. This chain connects TRBV29-1 to TRBJ2-7; a weak D match, TRBD2 (6 bases). Germline V gene sequence: CDR1 SQVTM, CDR2 ANQGSEA. The CDR3 extends over 13 amino acids. The V end was cut by 5 bases, the J end by 0 bases, with 11 bases between.

CDR3 loop: CASSAGTGEGEQYF. The CDR3 coding sequence is TGTGCCAGCAGCGCGGGGACAGGGGAAGGCGAGCAGTACTTC. The V gene is TRBV5-4, the J gene TRBJ2-7; 10 bases match TRBD1. The V gene end was trimmed by 4 bases and the J gene end by 6 bases; junction bases not matched to a gene: 7. The length of the CDR3 is 14 residues. Per the germline V gene, CDR1 is SGHNT and CDR2 is YYREEE (reference sequence).

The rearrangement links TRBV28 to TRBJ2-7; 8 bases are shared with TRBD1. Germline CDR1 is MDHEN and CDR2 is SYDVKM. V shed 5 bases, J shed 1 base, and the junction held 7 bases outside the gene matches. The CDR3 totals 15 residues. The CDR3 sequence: CASSRRDRRSYEQYF. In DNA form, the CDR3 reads TGTGCCAGCAGTCGCCGGGACAGGCGTTCCTACGAGCAGTACTTC. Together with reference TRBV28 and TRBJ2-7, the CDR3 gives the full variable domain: DVKVTQSSRYLVKRTGEKVFLECVQDMDHENMFWYRQDPGLGLRLIYFSYDVKMKEKGDIPEGYSVSREKKERFSLILESASTNQTSMYLCASSRRDRRSYEQYFGPGTRLTVT.

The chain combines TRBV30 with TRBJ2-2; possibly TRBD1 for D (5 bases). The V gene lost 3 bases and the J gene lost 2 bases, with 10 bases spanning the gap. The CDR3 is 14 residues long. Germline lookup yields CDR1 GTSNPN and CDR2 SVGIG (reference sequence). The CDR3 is CAWRYRTNTGELFF. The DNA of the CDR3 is TGTGCCTGGAGGTACAGGACCAACACCGGGGAGCTGTTTTTT.

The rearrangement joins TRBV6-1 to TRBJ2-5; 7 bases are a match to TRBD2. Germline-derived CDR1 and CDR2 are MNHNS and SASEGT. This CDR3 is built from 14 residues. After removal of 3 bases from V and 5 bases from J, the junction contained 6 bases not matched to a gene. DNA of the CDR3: TGTGCCAGCAGTGATACCGGGAGGACCGAGACCCAGTACTTC. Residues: CASSDTGRTETQYF.

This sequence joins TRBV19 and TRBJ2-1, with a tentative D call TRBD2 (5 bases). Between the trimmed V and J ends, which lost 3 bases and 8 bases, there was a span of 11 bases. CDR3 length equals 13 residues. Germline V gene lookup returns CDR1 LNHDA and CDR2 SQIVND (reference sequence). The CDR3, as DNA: TGTGCCAGTAGTATGGCGGGTGGCGATGAGCAGTTCTTC. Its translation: CASSMAGGDEQFF. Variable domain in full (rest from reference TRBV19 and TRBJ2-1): DGGITQSPKYLFRKEGQNVTLSCEQNLNHDAMYWYRQDPGQGLRLIYYSQIVNDFQKGDIAEGYSVSREKKESFPLTVTSAQKNPTAFYLCASSMAGGDEQFFGPGTRLTVL.

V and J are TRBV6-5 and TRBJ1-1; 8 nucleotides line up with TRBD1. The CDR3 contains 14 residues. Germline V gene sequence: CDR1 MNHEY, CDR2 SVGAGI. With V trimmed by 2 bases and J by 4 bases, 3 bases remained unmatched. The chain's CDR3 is CASSYTDRGTEAFF. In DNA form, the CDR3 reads TGTGCCAGCAGTTACACCGACAGGGGCACTGAAGCTTTCTTT.

Here the CDR3 reads CASSYPWEGPGSYEQYF. The CDR3 coding sequence is TGTGCCAGCAGTTACCCCTGGGAGGGACCGGGGTCCTACGAGCAGTACTTC. This chain links TRBV28 with TRBJ2-7, with 7 bases lining up with TRBD2. Germline lookup yields CDR1 MDHEN and CDR2 SYDVKM. V was clipped by 4 bases and J by 1 base; unmatched bases: 13. The CDR3 runs 17 residues.

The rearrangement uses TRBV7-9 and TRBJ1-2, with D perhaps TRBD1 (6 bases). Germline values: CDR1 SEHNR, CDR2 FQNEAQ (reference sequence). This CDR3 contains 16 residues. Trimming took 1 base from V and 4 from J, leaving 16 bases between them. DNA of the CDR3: TGTGCCAGCAGCTTAGGAGTTGGGGGCTCCGGCTATGGCTACACCTTC. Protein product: CASSLGVGGSGYGYTF.

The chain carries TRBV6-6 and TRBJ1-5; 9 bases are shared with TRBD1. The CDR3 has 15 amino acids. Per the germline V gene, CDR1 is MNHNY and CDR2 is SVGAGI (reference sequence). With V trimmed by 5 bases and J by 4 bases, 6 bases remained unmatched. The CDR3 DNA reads TGTGCCAGCAGTGCCCTGACAGGGGGAAATCAGCCCCAGCATTTT. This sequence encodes CASSALTGGNQPQHF.

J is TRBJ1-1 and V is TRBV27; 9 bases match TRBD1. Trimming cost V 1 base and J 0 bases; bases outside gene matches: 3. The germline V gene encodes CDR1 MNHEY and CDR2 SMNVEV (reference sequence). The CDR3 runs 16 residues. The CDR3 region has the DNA TGTGCCAGCAGTTTATTGACAGGGGGATTGAACACTGAAGCTTTCTTT. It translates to CASSLLTGGLNTEAFF.

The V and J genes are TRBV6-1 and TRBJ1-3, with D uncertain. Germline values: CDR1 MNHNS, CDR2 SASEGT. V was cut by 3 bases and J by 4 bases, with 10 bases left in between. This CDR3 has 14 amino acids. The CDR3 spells CASSDFQRGNTIYF. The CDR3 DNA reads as TGTGCCAGCAGTGATTTCCAGCGAGGAAACACCATATATTTT.

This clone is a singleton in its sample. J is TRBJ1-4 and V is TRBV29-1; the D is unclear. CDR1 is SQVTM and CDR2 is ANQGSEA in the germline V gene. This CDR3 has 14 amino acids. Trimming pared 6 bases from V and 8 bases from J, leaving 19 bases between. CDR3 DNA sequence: TGCAGCGTAGGGAGCGGTGGCGGATACGAAAAACTGTTTTTT. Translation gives CSVGSGGGYEKLFF.

CDR3 loop: CASSTVLGNQPQHF. The CDR3 DNA reads TGTGCCAGTAGTACGGTCCTGGGCAATCAGCCCCAGCATTTT. The rearrangement joins TRBV19 to TRBJ1-5; D is unclear. This CDR3 contains 14 residues. Per the germline V gene, CDR1 is LNHDA and CDR2 is SQIVND (reference sequence). Trimming left V 4 bases short and J 2 bases short, with 9 bases between.

For the CDR3, the DNA is TGTGCCACCAGCAGGGATCCGGGACTAGCCGATGAGCAGTTCTTC. Translating it yields CATSRDPGLADEQFF. The chain recombines TRBV15 with TRBJ2-1; 9 bases agree with TRBD2. V lost 3 bases, J lost 8 bases, and 8 bases stayed unmatched. There are 15 residues in the CDR3. CDR1 is LNHNV and CDR2 is YYDKDF in the germline V gene (reference sequence). The variable domain in full, completed from reference TRBV15 and TRBJ2-1, reads DAMVIQNPRYQVTQFGKPVTLSCSQTLNHNVMYWYQQKSSQAPKLLFHYYDKDFNNEADTPDNFQSRRPNTSFCFLDIRSPGLGDTAMYLCATSRDPGLADEQFFGPGTRLTVL.

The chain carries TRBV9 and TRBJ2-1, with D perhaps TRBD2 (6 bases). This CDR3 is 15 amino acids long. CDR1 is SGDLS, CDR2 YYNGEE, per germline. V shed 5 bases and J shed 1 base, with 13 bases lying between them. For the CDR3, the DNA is TGTGCCAGCAGTGGACTCGGGGGTTCCTACAATGAGCAGTTCTTC. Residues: CASSGLGGSYNEQFF.

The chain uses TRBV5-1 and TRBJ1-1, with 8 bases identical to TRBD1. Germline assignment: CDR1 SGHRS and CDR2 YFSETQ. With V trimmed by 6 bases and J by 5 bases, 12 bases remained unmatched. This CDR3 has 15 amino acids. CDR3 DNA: TGCGCCAGCAACCCCGGGCAGGGGGCGGTAACTGAAGCTTTCTTT. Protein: CASNPGQGAVTEAFF. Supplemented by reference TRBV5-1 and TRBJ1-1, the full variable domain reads KAGVTQTPRYLIKTRGQQVTLSCSPISGHRSVSWYQQTPGQGLQFLFEYFSETQRNKGNFPGRFSGRQFSNSRSEMNVSTLELGDSALYLCASNPGQGAVTEAFFGQGTRLTVV.

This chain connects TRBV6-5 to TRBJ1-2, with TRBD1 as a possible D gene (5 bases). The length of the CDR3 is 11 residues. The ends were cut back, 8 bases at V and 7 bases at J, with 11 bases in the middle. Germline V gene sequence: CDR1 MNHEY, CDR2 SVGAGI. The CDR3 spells CASYGGGGYTF. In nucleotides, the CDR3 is TGTGCCAGCTATGGGGGAGGTGGCTACACCTTC.

The CDR3 bases are TGCAGCGTTGAGCGAGAGAACCGGGACACCTATGGCTACACCTTC. Residues: CSVERENRDTYGYTF. The chain links TRBV29-1 to TRBJ1-2; tentative D call: TRBD1 (6 bases). Germline CDR1 reads SQVTM; CDR2 reads ANQGSEA. The V end lost 3 bases, the J end lost 4 bases, and 18 bases lay between the germline ends. The CDR3 runs to 15 residues.

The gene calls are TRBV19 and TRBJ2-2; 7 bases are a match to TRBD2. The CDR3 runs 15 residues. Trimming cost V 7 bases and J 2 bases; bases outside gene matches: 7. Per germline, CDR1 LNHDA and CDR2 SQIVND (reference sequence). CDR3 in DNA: TGTGCCAGTACTCGACTAGCAGATAACACCGGGGAGCTGTTTTTT. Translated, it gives CASTRLADNTGELFF. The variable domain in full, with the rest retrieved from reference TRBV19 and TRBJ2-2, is DGGITQSPKYLFRKEGQNVTLSCEQNLNHDAMYWYRQDPGQGLRLIYYSQIVNDFQKGDIAEGYSVSREKKESFPLTVTSAQKNPTAFYLCASTRLADNTGELFFGEGSRLTVL.

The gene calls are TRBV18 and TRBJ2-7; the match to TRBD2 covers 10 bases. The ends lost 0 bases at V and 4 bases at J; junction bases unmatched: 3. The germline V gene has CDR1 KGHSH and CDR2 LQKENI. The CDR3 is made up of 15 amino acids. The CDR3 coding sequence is TGTGCCAGCTCACCACCTACTAGCGGGGCGTACGAGCAGTACTTC. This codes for CASSPPTSGAYEQYF.

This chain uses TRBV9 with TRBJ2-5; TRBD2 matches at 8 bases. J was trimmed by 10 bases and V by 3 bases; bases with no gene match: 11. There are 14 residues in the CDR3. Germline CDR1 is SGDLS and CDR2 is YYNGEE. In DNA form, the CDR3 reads TGTGCCAGCAGCGCCGTGGGGACTAGTTCAATCCAGTACTTC. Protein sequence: CASSAVGTSSIQYF.

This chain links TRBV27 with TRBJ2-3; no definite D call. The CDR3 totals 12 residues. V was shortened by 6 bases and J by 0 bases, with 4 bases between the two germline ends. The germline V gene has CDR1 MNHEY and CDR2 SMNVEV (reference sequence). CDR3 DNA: TGTGCCAGCAGGTCTAGCACAGATACGCAGTATTTT. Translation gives CASRSSTDTQYF.

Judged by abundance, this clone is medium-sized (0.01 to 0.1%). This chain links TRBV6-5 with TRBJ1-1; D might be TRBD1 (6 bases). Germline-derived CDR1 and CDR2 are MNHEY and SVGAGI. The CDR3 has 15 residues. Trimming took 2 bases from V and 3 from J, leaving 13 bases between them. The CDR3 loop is CASSYRGREDTEAFF. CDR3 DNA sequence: TGTGCCAGCAGTTACAGGGGGAGGGAAGACACTGAAGCTTTCTTT.

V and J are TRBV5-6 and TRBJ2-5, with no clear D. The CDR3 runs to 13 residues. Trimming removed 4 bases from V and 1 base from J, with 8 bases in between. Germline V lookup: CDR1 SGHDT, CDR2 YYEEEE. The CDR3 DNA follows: TGTGCCAGCAGCCAGATCAGCCAAGAGACCCAGTACTTC. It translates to CASSQISQETQYF.

CDR3 loop: CAWGMRAGANVLTF. Written as DNA, the CDR3 is TGTGCCTGGGGTATGAGAGCTGGGGCCAACGTCCTGACTTTC. The chain has TRBV30 and TRBJ2-6; unclear D gene. This CDR3 is built from 14 residues. V lost 5 bases and J lost 2, with 10 bases in between. The germline CDR1 and CDR2 sequences are GTSNPN and SVGIG (reference sequence).